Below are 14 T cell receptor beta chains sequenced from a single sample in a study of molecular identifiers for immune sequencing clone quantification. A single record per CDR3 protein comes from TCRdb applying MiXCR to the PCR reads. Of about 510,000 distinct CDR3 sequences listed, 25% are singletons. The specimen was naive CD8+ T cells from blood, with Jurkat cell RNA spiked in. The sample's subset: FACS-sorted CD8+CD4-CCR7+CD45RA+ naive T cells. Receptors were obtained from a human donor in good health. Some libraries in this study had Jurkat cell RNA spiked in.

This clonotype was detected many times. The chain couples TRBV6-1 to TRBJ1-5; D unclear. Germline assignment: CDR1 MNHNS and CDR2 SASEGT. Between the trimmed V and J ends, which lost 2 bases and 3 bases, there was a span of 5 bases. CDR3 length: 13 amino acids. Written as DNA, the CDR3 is TGTGCCAGCAGTGAATTCCCCAATCAGCCCCAGCATTTT. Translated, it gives CASSEFPNQPQHF.

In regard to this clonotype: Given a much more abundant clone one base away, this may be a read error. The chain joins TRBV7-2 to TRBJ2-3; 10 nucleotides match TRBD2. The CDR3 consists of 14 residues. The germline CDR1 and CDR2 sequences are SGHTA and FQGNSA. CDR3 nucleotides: TGTGCCAGCAGCTACGGACTAGCGGCAGATGCGCAGTATTTT. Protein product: CASSYGLAADAQYF.

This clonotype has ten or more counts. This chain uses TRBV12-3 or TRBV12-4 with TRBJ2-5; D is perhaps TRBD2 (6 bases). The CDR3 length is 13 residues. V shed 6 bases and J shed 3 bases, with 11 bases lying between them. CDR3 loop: CASRGDFKETQYF. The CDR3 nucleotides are TGTGCCAGCAGAGGGGACTTCAAAGAGACCCAGTACTTC.

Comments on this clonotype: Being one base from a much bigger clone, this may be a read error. Here the CDR3 reads CASSSWDGTEALF. The CDR3 DNA reads as TGTGCCAGCAGTTCCTGGGACGGCACTGAAGCTCTCTTT. V gene TRBV12-3 or TRBV12-4 combines with J gene TRBJ1-1; tentatively, D is TRBD1 (5 bases). The CDR3 sequence is 13 residues long.

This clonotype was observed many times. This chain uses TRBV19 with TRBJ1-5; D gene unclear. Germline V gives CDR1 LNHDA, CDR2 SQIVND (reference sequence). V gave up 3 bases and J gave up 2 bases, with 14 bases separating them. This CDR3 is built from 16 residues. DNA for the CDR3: TGTGCCAGTAGTATTCAGGCACGGATGGGCAATCAGCCCCAGCATTTT. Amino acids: CASSIQARMGNQPQHF.

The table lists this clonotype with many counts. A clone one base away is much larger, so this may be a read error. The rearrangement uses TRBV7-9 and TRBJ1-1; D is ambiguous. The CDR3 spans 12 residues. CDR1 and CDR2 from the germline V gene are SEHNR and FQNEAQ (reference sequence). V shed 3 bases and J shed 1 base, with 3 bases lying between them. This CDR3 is CASSFWNTEAFF. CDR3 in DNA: TGTGCCAGCAGCTTTTGGAACACTGAAGCTTTCTTT.

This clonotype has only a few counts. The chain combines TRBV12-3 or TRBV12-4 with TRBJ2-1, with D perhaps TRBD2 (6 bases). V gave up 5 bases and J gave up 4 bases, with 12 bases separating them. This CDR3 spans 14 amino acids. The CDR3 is CASSLRTIYNEQFF. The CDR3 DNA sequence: TGTGCCAGCAGTCTCAGGACTATTTACAATGAGCAGTTCTTC.

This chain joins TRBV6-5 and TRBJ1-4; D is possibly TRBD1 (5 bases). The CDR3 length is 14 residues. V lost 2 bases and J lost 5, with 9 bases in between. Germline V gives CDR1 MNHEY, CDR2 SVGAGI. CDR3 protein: CASSYGAGNEKLFF. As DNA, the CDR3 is TGTGCCAGCAGTTACGGGGCAGGGAATGAAAAACTGTTTTTT.

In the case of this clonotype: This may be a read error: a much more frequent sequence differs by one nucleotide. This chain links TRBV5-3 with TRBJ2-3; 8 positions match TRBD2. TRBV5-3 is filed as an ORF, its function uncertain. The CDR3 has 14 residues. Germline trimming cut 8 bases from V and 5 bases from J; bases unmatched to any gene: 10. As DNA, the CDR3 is TGTGCCAGCAGCCCAGCGGGGGCCGGAGATACGCAGTATTTT. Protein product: CASSPAGAGDTQYF.

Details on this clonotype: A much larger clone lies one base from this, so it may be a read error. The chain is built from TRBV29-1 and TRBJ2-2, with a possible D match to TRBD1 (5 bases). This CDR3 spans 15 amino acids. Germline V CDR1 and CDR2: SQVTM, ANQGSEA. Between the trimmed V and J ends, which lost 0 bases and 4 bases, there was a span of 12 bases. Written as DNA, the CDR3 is TGCAGCGTTGAAGATGCAAGGGGCGGCACCGGGGAGCTGTTTTTT. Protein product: CSVEDARGGTGELFF.

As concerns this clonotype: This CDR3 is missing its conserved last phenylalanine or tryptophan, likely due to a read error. The CDR3 sequence: CASSPRTGDRSYEQYL. The CDR3 DNA sequence: TGTGCCAGCAGTCCGAGGACAGGGGACAGGTCCTACGAGCAGTACCTC. The V gene is TRBV27, the J gene TRBJ2-7; 9 bases are shared with TRBD1. The V gene end was trimmed by 5 bases and the J gene end by 1 base; junction bases not matched to a gene: 9. Germline V lookup: CDR1 MNHEY, CDR2 SMNVEV (reference sequence). The CDR3 length is 16 residues.

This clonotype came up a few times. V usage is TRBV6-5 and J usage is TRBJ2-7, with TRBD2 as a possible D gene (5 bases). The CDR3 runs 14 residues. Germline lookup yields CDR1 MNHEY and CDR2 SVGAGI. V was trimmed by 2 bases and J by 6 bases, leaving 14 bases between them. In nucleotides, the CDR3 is TGTGCCAGCAGTTACGGGCCTAGAGGGTCCGAGCAGTACTTC. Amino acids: CASSYGPRGSEQYF.

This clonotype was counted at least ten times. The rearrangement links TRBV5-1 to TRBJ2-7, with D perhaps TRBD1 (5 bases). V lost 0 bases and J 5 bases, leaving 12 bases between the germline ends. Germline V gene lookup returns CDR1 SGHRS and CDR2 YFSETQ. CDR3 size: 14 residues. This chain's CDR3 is CASSLAPGLDEQYF. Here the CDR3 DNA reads TGCGCCAGCAGCTTGGCGCCAGGGTTGGACGAGCAGTACTTC. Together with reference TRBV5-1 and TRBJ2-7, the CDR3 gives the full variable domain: KAGVTQTPRYLIKTRGQQVTLSCSPISGHRSVSWYQQTPGQGLQFLFEYFSETQRNKGNFPGRFSGRQFSNSRSEMNVSTLELGDSALYLCASSLAPGLDEQYFGPGTRLTVT.

CDR3 protein: CASSTWTGAYNEQFF. The DNA of the CDR3 is TGTGCCAGCAGCACGTGGACAGGGGCATACAATGAGCAGTTCTTC. The J gene is TRBJ2-1, the V gene TRBV5-6, with TRBD1 matching over 9 bases. The length of the CDR3 is 15 residues. V lost 4 bases and J lost 4; bases outside the gene matches: 6. Per germline, CDR1 SGHDT and CDR2 YYEEEE.